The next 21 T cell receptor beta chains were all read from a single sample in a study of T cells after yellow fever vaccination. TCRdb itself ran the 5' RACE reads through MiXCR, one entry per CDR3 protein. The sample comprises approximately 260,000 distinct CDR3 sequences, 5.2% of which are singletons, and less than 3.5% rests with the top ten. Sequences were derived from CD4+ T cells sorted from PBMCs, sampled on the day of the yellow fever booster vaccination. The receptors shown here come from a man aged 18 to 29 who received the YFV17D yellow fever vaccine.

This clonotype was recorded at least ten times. The CDR3 DNA is TGTGCCATCAGTGAGTCGAGGGGATTCTACAATGAGCAGTTCTTC. Its protein product is CAISESRGFYNEQFF. The chain recombines TRBV10-3 with TRBJ2-1; either TRBD1 or TRBD2 may supply D (5 bases each). Germline V gene data show CDR1 as ENHRY and CDR2 as SYGVKD. There are 15 residues in the CDR3. V dropped 0 bases and J dropped 3 bases, with 9 bases sitting between them.

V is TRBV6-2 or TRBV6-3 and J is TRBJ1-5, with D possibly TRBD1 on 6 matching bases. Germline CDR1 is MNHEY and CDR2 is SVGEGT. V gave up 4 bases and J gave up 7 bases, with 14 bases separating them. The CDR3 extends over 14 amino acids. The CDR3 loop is CASSSHAGAQPQHF. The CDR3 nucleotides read TGTGCCAGCAGTTCCCATGCAGGGGCACAGCCCCAGCATTTT.

CDR3: CASHSGNSYNEQFF. DNA of the CDR3: TGTGCCAGCCATAGCGGGAACTCCTACAATGAGCAGTTCTTC. The V call is TRBV6-2 or TRBV6-3, the J call TRBJ2-1, with 8 bases matching TRBD2. Germline-derived CDR1 and CDR2 are MNHEY and SVGEGT. The CDR3 totals 14 residues. V was clipped by 8 bases and J by 0 bases; unmatched bases: 3.

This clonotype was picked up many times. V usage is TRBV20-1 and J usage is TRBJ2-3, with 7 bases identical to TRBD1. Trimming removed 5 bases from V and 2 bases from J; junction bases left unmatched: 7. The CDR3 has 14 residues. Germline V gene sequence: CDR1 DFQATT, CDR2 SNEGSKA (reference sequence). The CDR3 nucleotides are TGCAGTGCTCGAAGGGGGCCGCCCACAGATACGCAGTATTTT. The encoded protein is CSARRGPPTDTQYF.

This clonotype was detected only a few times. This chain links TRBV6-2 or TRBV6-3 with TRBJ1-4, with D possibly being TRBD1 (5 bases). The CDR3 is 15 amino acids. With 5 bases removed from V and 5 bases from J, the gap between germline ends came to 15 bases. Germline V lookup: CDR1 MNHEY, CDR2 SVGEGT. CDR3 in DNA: TGTGCCAGCAGTCCACCCCGGGGCCTCAATGAAAAACTGTTTTTT. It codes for CASSPPRGLNEKLFF.

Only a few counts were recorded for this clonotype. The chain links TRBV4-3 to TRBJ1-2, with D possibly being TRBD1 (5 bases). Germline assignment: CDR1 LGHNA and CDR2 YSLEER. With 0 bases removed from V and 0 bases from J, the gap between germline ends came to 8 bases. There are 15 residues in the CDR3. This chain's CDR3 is CASSQDSGANYGYTF. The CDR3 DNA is TGCGCCAGCAGCCAAGACTCGGGGGCTAACTATGGCTACACCTTC.

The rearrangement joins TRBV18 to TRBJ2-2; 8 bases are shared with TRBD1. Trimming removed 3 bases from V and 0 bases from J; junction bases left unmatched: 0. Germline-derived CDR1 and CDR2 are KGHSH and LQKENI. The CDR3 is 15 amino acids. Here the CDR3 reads CASSPGQANTGELFF. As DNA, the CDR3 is TGTGCCAGCTCACCGGGACAGGCGAACACCGGGGAGCTGTTTTTT.

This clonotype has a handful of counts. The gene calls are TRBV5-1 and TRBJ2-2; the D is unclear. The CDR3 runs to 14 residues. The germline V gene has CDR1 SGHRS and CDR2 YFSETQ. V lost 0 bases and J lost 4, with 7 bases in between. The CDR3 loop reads CASSLGPFTGELFF. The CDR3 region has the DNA TGCGCCAGCAGCTTGGGTCCTTTCACCGGGGAGCTGTTTTTT.

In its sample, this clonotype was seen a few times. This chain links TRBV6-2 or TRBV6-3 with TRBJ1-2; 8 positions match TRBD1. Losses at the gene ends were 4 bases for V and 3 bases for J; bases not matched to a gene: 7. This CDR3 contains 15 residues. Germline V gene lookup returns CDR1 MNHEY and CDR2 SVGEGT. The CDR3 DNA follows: TGTGCCAGCAGTTTTCGGACAGGGCGCCACTATGGCTACACCTTC. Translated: CASSFRTGRHYGYTF.

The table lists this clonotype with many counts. CDR3 region: CASSPGVGLETQYF. CDR3 in DNA: TGTGCCAGCAGCCCGGGGGTTGGGCTAGAGACCCAGTACTTC. The chain has TRBV7-2 and TRBJ2-5; D perhaps matches TRBD2 (6 bases). Germline V gives CDR1 SGHTA, CDR2 FQGNSA. The CDR3 consists of 14 residues. V was clipped by 5 bases and J by 4 bases, with 14 bases between them.

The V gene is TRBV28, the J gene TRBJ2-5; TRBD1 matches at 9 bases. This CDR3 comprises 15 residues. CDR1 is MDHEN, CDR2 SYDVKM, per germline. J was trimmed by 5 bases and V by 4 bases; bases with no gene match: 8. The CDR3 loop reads CASSYDSGTGETQYF. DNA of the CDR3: TGTGCCAGCAGTTACGACTCTGGGACAGGGGAGACCCAGTACTTC.

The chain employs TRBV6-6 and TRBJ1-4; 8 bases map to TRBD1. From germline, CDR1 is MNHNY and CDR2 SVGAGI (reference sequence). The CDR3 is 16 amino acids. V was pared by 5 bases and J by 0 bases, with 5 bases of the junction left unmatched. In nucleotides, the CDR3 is TGTGCCAGCAGTAGAACAGGGGGGGCAACTAATGAAAAACTGTTTTTT. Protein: CASSRTGGATNEKLFF.

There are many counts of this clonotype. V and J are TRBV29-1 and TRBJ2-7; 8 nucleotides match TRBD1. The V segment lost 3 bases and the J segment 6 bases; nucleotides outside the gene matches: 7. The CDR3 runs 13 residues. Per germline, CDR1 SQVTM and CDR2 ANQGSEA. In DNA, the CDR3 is TGCAGCGTTGACCCTGCAGGGGGCGGCGAGCAGTACTTC. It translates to CSVDPAGGGEQYF.

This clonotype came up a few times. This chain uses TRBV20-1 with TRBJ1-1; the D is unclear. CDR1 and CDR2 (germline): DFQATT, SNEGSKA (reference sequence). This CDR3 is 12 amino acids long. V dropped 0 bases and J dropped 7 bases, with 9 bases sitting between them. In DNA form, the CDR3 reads TGCAGTGCTAGAGATGGTAGGGATGAAGCTTTCTTT. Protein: CSARDGRDEAFF.

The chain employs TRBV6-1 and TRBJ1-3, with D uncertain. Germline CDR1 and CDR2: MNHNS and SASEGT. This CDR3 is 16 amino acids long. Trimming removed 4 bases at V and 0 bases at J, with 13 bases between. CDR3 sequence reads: CASSGPDGASGNTIYF. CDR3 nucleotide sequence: TGTGCCAGCAGTGGACCGGACGGAGCCTCTGGAAACACCATATATTTT.

CDR3 loop: CASSNQDNYGYTF. In DNA, the CDR3 is TGTGCCAGCAGCAACCAGGACAACTATGGCTACACCTTC. This sequence joins TRBV12-3 or TRBV12-4 and TRBJ1-2; the D is unclear. This CDR3 spans 13 amino acids. V lost 6 bases to trimming and J lost 2 bases, with 10 bases between them.

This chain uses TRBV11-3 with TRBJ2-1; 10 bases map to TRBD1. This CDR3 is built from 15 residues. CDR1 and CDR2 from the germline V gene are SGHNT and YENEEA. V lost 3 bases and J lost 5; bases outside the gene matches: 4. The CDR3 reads CASSLGQGTNNEQFF. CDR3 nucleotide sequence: TGTGCCAGCAGCTTGGGACAGGGGACCAACAATGAGCAGTTCTTC.

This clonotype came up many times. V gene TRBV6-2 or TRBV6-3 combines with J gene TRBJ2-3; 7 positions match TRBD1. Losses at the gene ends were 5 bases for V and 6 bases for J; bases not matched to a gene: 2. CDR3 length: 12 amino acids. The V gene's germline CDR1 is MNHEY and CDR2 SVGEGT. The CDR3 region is CASSDREDTQYF. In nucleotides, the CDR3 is TGTGCCAGCAGTGACAGGGAGGATACGCAGTATTTT.

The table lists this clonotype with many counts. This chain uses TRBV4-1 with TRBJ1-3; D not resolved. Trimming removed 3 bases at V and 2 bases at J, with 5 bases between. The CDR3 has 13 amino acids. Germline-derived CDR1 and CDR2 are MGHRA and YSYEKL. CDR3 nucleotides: TGCGCCAGCAGCCACCAGGCTGGAAACACCATATATTTT. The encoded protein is CASSHQAGNTIYF.

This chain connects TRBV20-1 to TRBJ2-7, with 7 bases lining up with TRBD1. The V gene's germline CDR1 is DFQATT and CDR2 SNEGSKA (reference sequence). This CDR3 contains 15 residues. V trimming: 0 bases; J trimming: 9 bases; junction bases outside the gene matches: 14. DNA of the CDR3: TGCAGTGCTAGAGATCTTGGAAAGGGGGCTATGTCGCAGTACTTC. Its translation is CSARDLGKGAMSQYF.

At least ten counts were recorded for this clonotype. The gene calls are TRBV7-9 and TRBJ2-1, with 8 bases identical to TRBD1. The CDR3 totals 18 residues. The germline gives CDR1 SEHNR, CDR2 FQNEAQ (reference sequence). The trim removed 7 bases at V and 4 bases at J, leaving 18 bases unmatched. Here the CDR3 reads CASTSYAEQGVVYNEQFF. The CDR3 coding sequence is TGTGCCAGCACCAGTTACGCCGAACAGGGGGTGGTATACAATGAGCAGTTCTTC.